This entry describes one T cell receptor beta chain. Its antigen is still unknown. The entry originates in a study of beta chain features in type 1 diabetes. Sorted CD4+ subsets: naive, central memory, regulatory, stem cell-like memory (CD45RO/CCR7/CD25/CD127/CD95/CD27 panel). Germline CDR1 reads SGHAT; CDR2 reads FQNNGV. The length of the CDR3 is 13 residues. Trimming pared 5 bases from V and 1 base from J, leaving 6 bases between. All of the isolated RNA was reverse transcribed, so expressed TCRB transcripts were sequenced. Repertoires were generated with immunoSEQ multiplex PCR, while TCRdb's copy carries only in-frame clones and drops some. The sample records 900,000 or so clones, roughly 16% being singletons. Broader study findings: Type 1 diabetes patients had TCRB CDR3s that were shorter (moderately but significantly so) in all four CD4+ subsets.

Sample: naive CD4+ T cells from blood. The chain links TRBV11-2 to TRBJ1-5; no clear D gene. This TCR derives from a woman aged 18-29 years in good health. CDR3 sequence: CASSRQSNQPQHF. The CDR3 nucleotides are TGTGCCAGCAGCAGACAAAGCAATCAGCCCCAGCATTTT.